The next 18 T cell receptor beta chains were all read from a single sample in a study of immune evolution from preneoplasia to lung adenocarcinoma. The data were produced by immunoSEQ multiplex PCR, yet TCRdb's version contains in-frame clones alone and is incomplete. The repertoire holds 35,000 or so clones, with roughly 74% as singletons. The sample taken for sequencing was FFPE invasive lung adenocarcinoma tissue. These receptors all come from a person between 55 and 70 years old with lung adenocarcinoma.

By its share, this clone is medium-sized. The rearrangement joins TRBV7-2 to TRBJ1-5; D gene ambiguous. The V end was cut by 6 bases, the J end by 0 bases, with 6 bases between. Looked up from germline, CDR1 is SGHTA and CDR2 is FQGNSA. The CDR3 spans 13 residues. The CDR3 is CASSSYSNQPQHF. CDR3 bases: TGTGCCAGCAGTTCTTATAGCAATCAGCCCCAGCATTTT.

This CDR3 reads CASSQGGGENIQYF. The CDR3 DNA reads as TGTGCCAGCAGCCAGGGCGGCGGGGAAAACATTCAGTACTTC. The chain joins TRBV4-2 to TRBJ2-4, with TRBD2 as a possible D gene (6 bases). The CDR3 is made up of 14 amino acids. Germline V gives CDR1 LGHNA, CDR2 YNFKEQ. Trimming pared 3 bases from V and 5 bases from J, leaving 11 bases between.

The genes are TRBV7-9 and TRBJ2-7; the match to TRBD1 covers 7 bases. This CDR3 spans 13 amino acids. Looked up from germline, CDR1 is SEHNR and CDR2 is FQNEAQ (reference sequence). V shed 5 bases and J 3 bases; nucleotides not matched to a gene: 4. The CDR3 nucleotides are TGTGCCAGCAGCCTATCAGGGGGCTACGAGCAGTACTTC. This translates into CASSLSGGYEQYF.

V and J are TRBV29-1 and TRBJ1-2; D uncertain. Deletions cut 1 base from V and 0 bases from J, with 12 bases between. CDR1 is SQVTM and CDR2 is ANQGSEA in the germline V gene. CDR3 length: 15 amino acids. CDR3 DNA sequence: TGCAGCGTTGAAGGAACCGGGTTAGCTAACTATGGCTACACCTTC. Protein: CSVEGTGLANYGYTF.

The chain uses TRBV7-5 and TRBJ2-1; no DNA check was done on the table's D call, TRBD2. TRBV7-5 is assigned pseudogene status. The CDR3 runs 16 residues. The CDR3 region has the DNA TGTGCCAGAAGCCCATCGAGGGCTAGCGGTTACAATGAGCAGTTCTTC. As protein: CARSPSRASGYNEQFF.

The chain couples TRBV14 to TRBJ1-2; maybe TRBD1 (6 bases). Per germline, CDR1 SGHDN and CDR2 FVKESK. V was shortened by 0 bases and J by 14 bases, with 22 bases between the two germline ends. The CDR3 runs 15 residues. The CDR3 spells CASSQDQAQGRKRTF. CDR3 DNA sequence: TGTGCCAGCAGCCAAGATCAGGCGCAGGGGAGGAAGAGAACCTTC.

CDR3 in DNA: TGTGCCTGGAGACGGACAGGGGACACCGGGGAGCTGTTTTTT. Residues: CAWRRTGDTGELFF. This chain links TRBV30 with TRBJ2-2; TRBD1 aligns across 9 bases. The germline V gene has CDR1 GTSNPN and CDR2 SVGIG (reference sequence). This CDR3 comprises 14 residues. V lost 3 bases, J lost 3 bases, and 2 bases stayed unmatched. Full variable domain (outside the CDR3, taken from reference TRBV30 and TRBJ2-2): SQTIHQWPATLVQPVGSPLSLECTVEGTSNPNLYWYRQAAGRGLQLLFYSVGIGQISSEVPQNLSASRPQDRQFILSSKKLLLSDSGFYLCAWRRTGDTGELFFGEGSRLTVL.

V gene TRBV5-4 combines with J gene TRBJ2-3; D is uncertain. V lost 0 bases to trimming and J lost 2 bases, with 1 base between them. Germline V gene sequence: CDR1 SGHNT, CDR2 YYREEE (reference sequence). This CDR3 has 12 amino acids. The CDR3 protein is CASSLDTDTQYF. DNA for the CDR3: TGTGCCAGCAGCTTGGACACAGATACGCAGTATTTT.

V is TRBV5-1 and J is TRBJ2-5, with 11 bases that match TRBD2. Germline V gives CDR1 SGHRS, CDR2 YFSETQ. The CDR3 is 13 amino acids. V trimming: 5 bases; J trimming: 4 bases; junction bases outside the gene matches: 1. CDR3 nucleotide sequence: TGCGCCAGCAGAGGGACTAGCGGAGAGACCCAGTACTTC. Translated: CASRGTSGETQYF.

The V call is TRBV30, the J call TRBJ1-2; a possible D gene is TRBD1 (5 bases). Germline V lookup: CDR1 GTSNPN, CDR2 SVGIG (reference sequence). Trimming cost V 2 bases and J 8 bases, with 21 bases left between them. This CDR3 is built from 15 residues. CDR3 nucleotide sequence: TGTGCCTGGAGTTCAAGGGCGAGGGGAACTATGGGCTACACCTTC. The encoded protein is CAWSSRARGTMGYTF.

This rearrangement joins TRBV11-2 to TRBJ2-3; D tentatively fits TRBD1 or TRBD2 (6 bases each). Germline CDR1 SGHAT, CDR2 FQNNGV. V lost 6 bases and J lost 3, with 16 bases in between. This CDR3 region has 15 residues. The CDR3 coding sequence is TGTGCCAGCAGAAGGGCCAAGGGGGGTACAGATACGCAGTATTTT. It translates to CASRRAKGGTDTQYF.

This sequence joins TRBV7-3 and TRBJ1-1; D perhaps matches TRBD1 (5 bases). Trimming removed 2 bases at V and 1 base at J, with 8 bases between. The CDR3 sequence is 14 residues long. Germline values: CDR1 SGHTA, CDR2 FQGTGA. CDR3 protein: CASSLDSSNTEAFF. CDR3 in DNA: TGTGCCAGCAGCTTAGACAGCTCGAACACTGAAGCTTTCTTT.

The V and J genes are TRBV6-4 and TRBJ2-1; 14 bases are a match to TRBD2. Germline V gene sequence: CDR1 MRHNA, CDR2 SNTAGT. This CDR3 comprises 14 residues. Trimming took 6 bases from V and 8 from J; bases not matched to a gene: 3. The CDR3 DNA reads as TGTGCCAGCAGCTTGGGACTAGCGGGGGATGAGCAGTTCTTC. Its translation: CASSLGLAGDEQFF.

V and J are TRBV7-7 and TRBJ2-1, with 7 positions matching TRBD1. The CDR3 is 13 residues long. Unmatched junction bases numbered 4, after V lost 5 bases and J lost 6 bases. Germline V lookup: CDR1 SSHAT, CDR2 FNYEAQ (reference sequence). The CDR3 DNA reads TGTGCCAGCAGCACTGGACAGGTCAATGAGCAGTTCTTC. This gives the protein CASSTGQVNEQFF.

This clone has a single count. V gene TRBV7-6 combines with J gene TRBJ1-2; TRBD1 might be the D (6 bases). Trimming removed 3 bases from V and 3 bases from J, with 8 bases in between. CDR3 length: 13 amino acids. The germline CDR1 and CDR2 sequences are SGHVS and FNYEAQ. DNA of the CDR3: TGTGCCAGCAGCTTTCAGGGGTACTATGGCTACACCTTC. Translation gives CASSFQGYYGYTF.

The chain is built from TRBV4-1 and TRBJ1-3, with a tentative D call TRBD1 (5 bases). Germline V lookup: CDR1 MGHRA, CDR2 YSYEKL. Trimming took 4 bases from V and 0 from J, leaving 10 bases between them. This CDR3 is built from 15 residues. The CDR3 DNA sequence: TGCGCCAGCAGCCCTGACAGACTCTCTGGAAACACCATATATTTT. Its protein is CASSPDRLSGNTIYF.

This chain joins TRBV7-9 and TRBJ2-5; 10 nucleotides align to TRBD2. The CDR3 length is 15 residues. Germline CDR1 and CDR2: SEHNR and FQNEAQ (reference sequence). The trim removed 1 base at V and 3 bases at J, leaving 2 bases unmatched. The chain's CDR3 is CASSLGLAGEETQYF. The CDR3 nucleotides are TGTGCCAGCAGCTTAGGGCTAGCGGGAGAAGAGACCCAGTACTTC.

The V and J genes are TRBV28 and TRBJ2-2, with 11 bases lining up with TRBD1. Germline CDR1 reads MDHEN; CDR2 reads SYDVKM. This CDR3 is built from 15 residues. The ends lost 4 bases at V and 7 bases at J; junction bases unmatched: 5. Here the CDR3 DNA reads TGTGCCAGCAGTTCTGGACAGGGGGCAGGCGGGGAGCTGTTTTTT. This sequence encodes CASSSGQGAGGELFF.